This is a list of T cell receptor beta chains from one sample in a study of T cell responses to AZD1222 COVID-19 vaccine. Data came from immunoSEQ multiplex PCR; TCRdb stores just in-frame clones and leaves some out. The table shows under 200,000 clones, with roughly nine tenths occurring only once. The sequenced sample was peripheral blood, obtained 28 days after the second AZD1222 dose. The receptor set was obtained from an adult who received the AZD1222 COVID-19 vaccine. Both conserved end residues are part of each CDR3. Rows may omit the clone size; those that give it use once, few, many or a size class.

V	J	size	CDR3
TRBV4-1	TRBJ2-4	NA	CASRSTGGNIQYF
TRBV20-1	TRBJ2-1	NA	CSASRGNEQFF
TRBV4-2	TRBJ2-7	NA	CASSQEAGSSYEQYF
TRBV7-8	TRBJ2-1	NA	CASSPWTSGGPDEQFF
TRBV10-3	TRBJ2-7	NA	CAISDAGGSLYEQYF
TRBV12-5	TRBJ1-1	NA	CATEGRTEAFF
TRBV18	TRBJ2-2	NA	CASPQRGRTGELFF
TRBV19	TRBJ1-5	NA	CASRLGFNQPQHF
TRBV7-9	TRBJ1-2	NA	CASSLDRGWAGNGYTF
TRBV5-5	TRBJ1-6	NA	CASSSPGSPLHF
TRBV10-2	TRBJ1-5	NA	CASRGQGAQPQHF
TRBV5-6	TRBJ1-3	once	CASKQGAGGNTIYF
TRBV6-5	TRBJ2-3	once	CASSYGLAGQDTQYF
TRBV18	TRBJ2-7	NA	CASSPSRDRAYEQYF
TRBV29-1	TRBJ1-1	NA	CSVARGTEAFF
TRBV3-1/TRBV3-2	TRBJ2-3	once	CASSLRAGGLITYTDTQYF
TRBV4-2	TRBJ2-1	NA	CASSQDYGSYNEQFF
TRBV19	TRBJ1-2	NA	CATRTGADYGYTF
TRBV19	TRBJ2-7	NA	CASSIDNRRQQYF
TRBV30	TRBJ2-5	few	CAWSVIPETQYF
TRBV6-5	TRBJ2-7	few	CASSYGSGGAYEQYF
TRBV29-1	TRBJ2-7	once	CSALPRDSYEQYF
TRBV11-2	TRBJ2-4	NA	CASSLGDGNLAKNIQYF
TRBV19	TRBJ1-1	NA	CASSMPATEAFF
TRBV19	TRBJ2-2	NA	CASTEGLAGGRDTGELFF
TRBV5-1	TRBJ2-7	few	CASSLDVVNEQYF
TRBV12-1	TRBJ2-3	NA	CASSLDSGGNADTQYF
TRBV3-1/TRBV3-2	TRBJ2-7	once	CASSLGPGETYEQYF
TRBV5-4	TRBJ2-3	NA	CASSRGTSGVWRGTDTQYF